This T cell receptor (beta chain) was observed in a study of blood T cell repertoires in COVID-19. In the study overall: Collection of acute and convalescent COVID-19 samples took place in the United States, Italy and Spain. From T cells, B-cell-depleted T cells, or PBMCs came the material, which was cDNA or gDNA.

Study processing details: Estimated nucleated cell counts came from reference gene primer amplification. TCRdb's table, derived via immunoSEQ multiplex PCR, lists solely in-frame clones and lacks some. V, J and clone size are taken as reported in that table, and D and trimming were inferred from the DNA itself. The sample has 250,000 to 300,000 clones, 65% to 90% seen once. This clone was seen more than once but under ten times. Specimen: peripheral blood. The clonotype originates from a man aged 50-60 years with active or convalescent COVID-19.

The DNA of the CDR3 is TGTGCCAGCAGCGTAGTTTCATTCGGGTCTGGCCACACTGAAGCTTTCTTT. Its translation is CASSVVSFGSGHTEAFF. The rearrangement links TRBV9 to TRBJ1-1; D unclear. V shed 0 bases and J shed 3 bases, with 18 bases lying between them. Germline CDR1 is SGDLS and CDR2 is YYNGEE. The CDR3 loop spans 17 amino acids.